This T cell receptor (beta chain) is from a study of tumor T cells in aggressive B-cell lymphoma. TCRdb's copy holds only in-frame clones and misses some; the assay was immunoSEQ multiplex PCR. The sample includes 9,000 to 13,000 clones, approximately 91% seen only once; the top ten take 2% to 2.5%. Sequenced input: tumor tissue. The receptor was isolated from an adult with diffuse large B cell lymphoma.

This chain's CDR3 is CASSQGGQLQFF. The CDR3 region has the DNA TGCGCCAGCAGCCAAGGAGGGCAGTTGCAGTTCTTC. This chain joins TRBV4-3 and TRBJ2-1, with TRBD2 as a possible D gene (5 bases). The CDR3 runs 12 residues. V lost 1 base to trimming and J lost 12 bases, with 10 bases between them. In germline, CDR1 is LGHNA, CDR2 YSLEER.